Each of the 14 T cell receptor beta chains below was sequenced from the same sample in a study of CD8+ T cells in alopecia areata. Regarding treatment: oral pan-JAK inhibitor, 5-10 mg twice daily. Sequencing used cDNA as its template, made by extracting RNA and reverse transcribing it. Sequencing was performed with immunoSEQ multiplex PCR; in TCRdb, only in-frame clones are kept and a portion is missing. Of approximately 210,000 clones listed, around 66% were seen once; the top ten hold about 4%. The specimen comprised CD4+ T cells sorted from blood, sampled at week 4, from a patient treated with tofacitinib. These receptors were collected from a human donor with alopecia areata.

This clone was detected only once. The V and J genes are TRBV6-1 and TRBJ1-4; no reliable D call. Between the trimmed V and J ends, which lost 6 bases and 5 bases, there was a span of 7 bases. The CDR3 runs to 12 residues. CDR1 and CDR2 (germline): MNHNS, SASEGT. The CDR3 loop reads CASRGVNEKLFF. CDR3 sequence (DNA): TGTGCCAGCAGGGGCGTAAATGAAAAACTGTTTTTT.

The V and J genes are TRBV7-9 and TRBJ2-6, with D perhaps TRBD2 (5 bases). This CDR3 is built from 17 residues. V lost 0 bases, J lost 0 bases, and 9 bases lay in between. The germline CDR1 and CDR2 sequences are SEHNR and FQNEAQ (reference sequence). The DNA of the CDR3 is TGTGCCAGCAGCTTAGCCGGCGGGCTCTCTGGGGCCAACGTCCTGACTTTC. Protein: CASSLAGGLSGANVLTF.

The gene calls are TRBV5-6 and TRBJ1-4; D perhaps matches TRBD1 (6 bases). This CDR3 region has 14 residues. The V gene lost 4 bases and the J gene lost 5 bases, with 12 bases spanning the gap. Germline CDR1 and CDR2: SGHDT and YYEEEE. In DNA, the CDR3 is TGTGCCAGCAGCAGACAGGTGACAAATGAAAAACTGTTTTTT. It translates to CASSRQVTNEKLFF.

There are a few counts of this clone. The CDR3 loop is CASSLTSAGKGVQFF. CDR3 nucleotides: TGTGCCAGCAGCTTGACGTCGGCAGGGAAAGGTGTGCAGTTCTTC. The V call is TRBV5-6, the J call TRBJ2-1; weak D call: TRBD1 (5 bases). Per the germline V gene, CDR1 is SGHDT and CDR2 is YYEEEE. V gave up 1 base and J gave up 12 bases, with 20 bases separating them. The CDR3 consists of 15 residues. The full variable domain, with the rest looked up from reference TRBV5-6 and TRBJ2-1, is DAGVTQSPTHLIKTRGQQVTLRCSPKSGHDTVSWYQQALGQGPQFIFQYYEEEERQRGNFPDRFSGHQFPNYSSELNVNALLLGDSALYLCASSLTSAGKGVQFFGPGTRLTVL.

This clone has just a few counts. This chain uses TRBV29-1 with TRBJ1-2; D remains ambiguous. Trimming removed 7 bases from V and 0 bases from J, with 9 bases in between. Per the germline V gene, CDR1 is SQVTM and CDR2 is ANQGSEA. The CDR3 spans 12 residues. DNA for the CDR3: TGCAGCGCACGACATACTAACTATGGCTACACCTTC. Amino acids: CSARHTNYGYTF.

The rearrangement links TRBV30 to TRBJ2-1; TRBD2 matches at 11 bases. The CDR3 consists of 15 residues. Germline V gene sequence: CDR1 GTSNPN, CDR2 SVGIG (reference sequence). Unmatched junction bases numbered 7, after V lost 1 base and J lost 8 bases. The CDR3 spells CAWSGSSGGAHEQFF. CDR3 DNA: TGTGCCTGGAGTGGAAGTAGCGGGGGGGCGCATGAGCAGTTCTTC. Combining the CDR3 with reference TRBV30 and TRBJ2-1 gives the whole variable domain SQTIHQWPATLVQPVGSPLSLECTVEGTSNPNLYWYRQAAGRGLQLLFYSVGIGQISSEVPQNLSASRPQDRQFILSSKKLLLSDSGFYLCAWSGSSGGAHEQFFGPGTRLTVL.

V is TRBV5-6 and J is TRBJ1-2; 11 positions agree with TRBD1. Germline V gene lookup returns CDR1 SGHDT and CDR2 YYEEEE. The ends lost 3 bases at V and 6 bases at J; junction bases unmatched: 1. The CDR3 totals 13 residues. As DNA, the CDR3 is TGTGCCAGCAGCTCGGGACAGGGGGATGGCTACACCTTC. Translating gives CASSSGQGDGYTF.

The genes are TRBV5-6 and TRBJ2-1; TRBD2 matches 10 bases. Germline V CDR1 and CDR2: SGHDT, YYEEEE. This CDR3 is 12 amino acids long. The V segment lost 0 bases and the J segment 16 bases; nucleotides outside the gene matches: 4. The CDR3 region has the DNA TGTGCCAGCAGCTTGGCCCAGCGGGGGGGCTTCTTC. This codes for CASSLAQRGGFF. Together with reference TRBV5-6 and TRBJ2-1, the CDR3 gives the full variable domain: DAGVTQSPTHLIKTRGQQVTLRCSPKSGHDTVSWYQQALGQGPQFIFQYYEEEERQRGNFPDRFSGHQFPNYSSELNVNALLLGDSALYLCASSLAQRGGFFGPGTRLTVL.

This clone has more than one count but fewer than ten. The chain joins TRBV7-2 to TRBJ2-5, with 10 positions matching TRBD1. The germline gives CDR1 SGHTA, CDR2 FQGNSA. V shed 4 bases, J shed 5 bases, and the junction held 7 bases outside the gene matches. This CDR3 contains 15 residues. CDR3: CASSSGQGKPETQYF. The CDR3 nucleotides are TGTGCCAGCAGCTCGGGACAGGGGAAACCGGAGACCCAGTACTTC.

The V call is TRBV10-3, the J call TRBJ1-1; D is possibly TRBD1 (6 bases). This CDR3 region has 13 residues. Germline CDR1 reads ENHRY; CDR2 reads SYGVKD. Between the trimmed V and J ends, which lost 11 bases and 4 bases, there was a span of 17 bases. The CDR3 spells CAALDSGSTEAFF. As DNA, the CDR3 is TGTGCCGCCCTGGACAGCGGGAGCACTGAAGCTTTCTTT.

The chain combines TRBV29-1 with TRBJ1-4, with 8 bases that match TRBD1. CDR1 and CDR2 from the germline V gene are SQVTM and ANQGSEA. The ends lost 6 bases at V and 3 bases at J; junction bases unmatched: 3. The CDR3 length is 13 residues. The CDR3 loop is CSVTGGANEKLFF. The DNA for the CDR3 is TGCAGCGTAACAGGGGGTGCTAATGAAAAACTGTTTTTT. Drawing the rest from reference TRBV29-1 and TRBJ1-4, the complete variable domain is SAVISQKPSRDICQRGTSLTIQCQVDSQVTMMFWYRQQPGQSLTLIATANQGSEATYESGFVIDKFPISRPNLTFSTLTVSNMSPEDSSIYLCSVTGGANEKLFFGSGTQLSVL.

The chain joins TRBV10-3 to TRBJ1-2; possible D gene TRBD1, 6 bases. The CDR3 is 15 residues long. V was cut by 2 bases and J by 2 bases, with 12 bases left in between. CDR1 and CDR2 (germline): ENHRY, SYGVKD. The CDR3, as DNA: TGTGCCATCAGTGAGACGGGACACCTAAACTATGGCTACACCTTC. Amino acids: CAISETGHLNYGYTF.

This sequence joins TRBV5-1 and TRBJ2-3; D is perhaps TRBD1 (5 bases). V was trimmed by 0 bases and J by 3 bases, leaving 11 bases between them. CDR3 length equals 15 residues. Germline V CDR1 and CDR2: SGHRS, YFSETQ. The chain's CDR3 is CASSLAAGKTDTQYF. Here the CDR3 DNA reads TGCGCCAGCAGCTTGGCGGCAGGGAAAACAGATACGCAGTATTTT. Combining the CDR3 with reference TRBV5-1 and TRBJ2-3 gives the whole variable domain KAGVTQTPRYLIKTRGQQVTLSCSPISGHRSVSWYQQTPGQGLQFLFEYFSETQRNKGNFPGRFSGRQFSNSRSEMNVSTLELGDSALYLCASSLAAGKTDTQYFGPGTRLTVL.

V gene TRBV29-1 combines with J gene TRBJ2-7; D not resolved. The CDR3 has 12 amino acids. Germline V lookup: CDR1 SQVTM, CDR2 ANQGSEA. Trimming pared 4 bases from V and 2 bases from J, leaving 9 bases between. CDR3 sequence reads: CSVVDGTYEQYF. The CDR3 DNA reads as TGCAGCGTTGTGGACGGAACCTACGAGCAGTACTTC.